Listed below are T cell receptor beta chains from one sample, sequenced in a study of blood T cell repertoires in COVID-19. TCRdb's copy holds only in-frame clones and misses some; the assay was immunoSEQ multiplex PCR. The table records approximately 210,000 clones, almost 85% of them present only once. What was sequenced was peripheral blood. The receptors shown here come from a woman between 40 and 55 years old with acute or convalescent COVID-19. The CDR3 runs from the conserved cysteine through the conserved F or W. A D gene is named only where the DNA matches it firmly. Only some rows state a clone size, as once, few, many or a class for expanded clones.

J gene: TRBJ2-7
V gene: TRBV6-5
D gene: TRBD2
clone size: -
CDR3 length: 15
CDR3 DNA: TGTGCCAGCAGTTATAACGCGGGAGTCCCCTACGAGCAGTACTTC
CDR3 protein: CASSYNAGVPYEQYF

J gene: TRBJ1-1
V gene: TRBV7-9
D gene: -
clone size: -
CDR3 length: 13
CDR3 DNA: TGTGCCAGCAGCTTCAATCAGAACACTGAAGCTTTCTTT
CDR3 protein: CASSFNQNTEAFF

J gene: TRBJ2-3
V gene: TRBV7-3
D gene: -
clone size: -
CDR3 length: 12
CDR3 DNA: TGTGCCAGCAGCCCCGACACGCGTACGCAGTATTTT
CDR3 protein: CASSPDTRTQYF

J gene: TRBJ2-7
V gene: TRBV5-6
D gene: -
clone size: -
CDR3 length: 14
CDR3 DNA: TGTGCCAGCAGCTTCCTTCACTTGGCCTACGAGCAGTACTTC
CDR3 protein: CASSFLHLAYEQYF

J gene: TRBJ2-1
V gene: TRBV6-6
D gene: TRBD2
clone size: -
CDR3 length: 19
CDR3 DNA: TGTGCCAGCAGTCCCCTTGGGACTAGCGGGAGGGCCAAGGACTTTGAGCAGTTCTTC
CDR3 protein: CASSPLGTSGRAKDFEQFF

J gene: TRBJ2-7
V gene: TRBV7-2
D gene: -
clone size: -
CDR3 length: 14
CDR3 DNA: TGTGCCAGCAGCTTATATGCGGGGACCTACGAGCAGTACTTC
CDR3 protein: CASSLYAGTYEQYF

J gene: TRBJ1-2
V gene: TRBV11-2
D gene: TRBD1
clone size: -
CDR3 length: 14
CDR3 DNA: TGTGCCAGCACCGACAGGGGAGATTCCAATGGCTACACCTTC
CDR3 protein: CASTDRGDSNGYTF

J gene: TRBJ2-7
V gene: TRBV20-1
D gene: TRBD2
clone size: -
CDR3 length: 14
CDR3 DNA: TGCAGTGCTAGTTCCCTAGCGGGGGCCTACGAGCAGTACTTC
CDR3 protein: CSASSLAGAYEQYF

J gene: TRBJ2-4
V gene: TRBV2
D gene: -
clone size: -
CDR3 length: 14
CDR3 DNA: TGTGCCAGCAGTGAAAATCGAGCCAAAAACATTCAGTACTTC
CDR3 protein: CASSENRAKNIQYF

J gene: TRBJ2-7
V gene: TRBV28
D gene: -
clone size: -
CDR3 length: 18
CDR3 DNA: TGTGCCAGCAGTCTCCACGAGTCCGGACGGGAGTGGAGCTACGAGCAGTACTTC
CDR3 protein: CASSLHESGREWSYEQYF

J gene: TRBJ1-1
V gene: TRBV6-5
D gene: -
clone size: -
CDR3 length: 13
CDR3 DNA: TGTGCCAGCAGTTGGGGAAGGGGCACTGAAGCTTTCTTT
CDR3 protein: CASSWGRGTEAFF

J gene: TRBJ1-2
V gene: TRBV7-9
D gene: TRBD1
clone size: -
CDR3 length: 14
CDR3 DNA: TGTGCCAGCAGCTCGTACCAGGGGGCGCGGGGCTACACCTTC
CDR3 protein: CASSSYQGARGYTF

J gene: TRBJ2-1
V gene: TRBV27
D gene: -
clone size: -
CDR3 length: 13
CDR3 DNA: TGTGCCAGCAGTTTAGCAGGGCGCAATGAGCAGTTCTTC
CDR3 protein: CASSLAGRNEQFF

J gene: TRBJ2-7
V gene: TRBV19
D gene: TRBD2
clone size: -
CDR3 length: 12
CDR3 DNA: TGTGCCAGTAGTTTGACTAGCTCCGAGCAGTACTTC
CDR3 protein: CASSLTSSEQYF

J gene: TRBJ2-1
V gene: TRBV3-1/TRBV3-2
D gene: TRBD2
clone size: once
CDR3 length: 17
CDR3 DNA: TGTGCCAGCAGTTCTCGGGAGGCCTCTCGCTCCTACAATGAGCAGTTCTTC
CDR3 protein: CASSSREASRSYNEQFF

J gene: TRBJ1-6
V gene: TRBV28
D gene: TRBD1
clone size: -
CDR3 length: 13
CDR3 DNA: TGTGCCAGCAGCTTACACAGGGGCTCACCCCTCCACTTT
CDR3 protein: CASSLHRGSPLHF

J gene: TRBJ1-2
V gene: TRBV5-1
D gene: -
clone size: -
CDR3 length: 14
CDR3 DNA: TGCGCCAGCAGCTTGGACATCCCATCCGTCCGCTACACCTTC
CDR3 protein: CASSLDIPSVRYTF

J gene: TRBJ2-7
V gene: TRBV13
D gene: TRBD2
clone size: -
CDR3 length: 14
CDR3 DNA: TGTGCCAGCAGCCTTAGCGGGAGGGCCCACGAGCAGTACTTC
CDR3 protein: CASSLSGRAHEQYF

J gene: TRBJ1-1
V gene: TRBV7-6
D gene: -
clone size: -
CDR3 length: 14
CDR3 DNA: TGTGCCAGCAGCTCGAGGGAACGAGGTCCTGAAGCTTTCTTT
CDR3 protein: CASSSRERGPEAFF

J gene: TRBJ2-2
V gene: TRBV7-9
D gene: TRBD2
clone size: few
CDR3 length: 15
CDR3 DNA: TGTGCCAGCAGCCAACTAGCGGGAGAGATCGGGGAGCTGTTTTTT
CDR3 protein: CASSQLAGEIGELFF

J gene: TRBJ2-5
V gene: TRBV2
D gene: TRBD1
clone size: -
CDR3 length: 16
CDR3 DNA: TGTGCCAGCAGTAGAGCCGGGACAGGGGGCGCGGAGACCCAGTACTTC
CDR3 protein: CASSRAGTGGAETQYF

J gene: TRBJ2-1
V gene: TRBV7-2
D gene: -
clone size: -
CDR3 length: 15
CDR3 DNA: TGTGCCAGCAGCTCCGAACTAGCTATATACAATGAGCAGTTCTTC
CDR3 protein: CASSSELAIYNEQFF

J gene: TRBJ1-1
V gene: TRBV6-5
D gene: -
clone size: -
CDR3 length: 15
CDR3 DNA: TGTGCCAGCACCCAAGATGGGGCGATGGGCACTGAAGCTTTCTTT
CDR3 protein: CASTQDGAMGTEAFF

J gene: TRBJ2-1
V gene: TRBV6-2/TRBV6-3
D gene: TRBD2
clone size: once
CDR3 length: 23
CDR3 DNA: TGTGCCAGCAGCCCTGACAGGGCGAGATTCGCGGGGGGGGACTTCGAATCATACAATGAGCAGTTCTTC
CDR3 protein: CASSPDRARFAGGDFESYNEQFF

J gene: TRBJ1-4
V gene: TRBV30
D gene: TRBD1
clone size: -
CDR3 length: 15
CDR3 DNA: TGTGCCTGGAGTCAGGGACAGGCGACTAATGAAAAACTGTTTTTT
CDR3 protein: CAWSQGQATNEKLFF

J gene: TRBJ2-7
V gene: TRBV12-5
D gene: TRBD1
clone size: -
CDR3 length: 20
CDR3 DNA: TGTGCTAGTGGTTCCATTAATCCCTGGGAGGTCCGGGACAGGGGCCGCGAGCAGTACTTC
CDR3 protein: CASGSINPWEVRDRGREQYF

J gene: TRBJ2-3
V gene: TRBV2
D gene: TRBD2
clone size: once
CDR3 length: 15
CDR3 DNA: TGTGCCAGCAGTCCTTTAGCGGGAGGCACAGATACGCAGTATTTT
CDR3 protein: CASSPLAGGTDTQYF

J gene: TRBJ1-5
V gene: TRBV14
D gene: TRBD1
clone size: -
CDR3 length: 14
CDR3 DNA: TGTGCCAGCAGCCGGACAGGGTGGAATCAGCCCCAGCATTTT
CDR3 protein: CASSRTGWNQPQHF

J gene: TRBJ1-3
V gene: TRBV19
D gene: TRBD1
clone size: -
CDR3 length: 17
CDR3 DNA: TGTGCCAGTAGTATCCGAACAGGGGGAATCTCTGGAAACACCATATATTTT
CDR3 protein: CASSIRTGGISGNTIYF

J gene: TRBJ1-2
V gene: TRBV3-1/TRBV3-2
D gene: -
clone size: many
CDR3 length: 15
CDR3 DNA: -
CDR3 protein: CASSTSGQGNYGYTF

J gene: TRBJ2-1
V gene: TRBV15
D gene: TRBD2
clone size: -
CDR3 length: 17
CDR3 DNA: TGTGCCACCACGCGTAACTGGGCTAGCGGGGGGTACAATGAGCAGTTCTTC
CDR3 protein: CATTRNWASGGYNEQFF

J gene: TRBJ2-1
V gene: TRBV6-6
D gene: -
clone size: few
CDR3 length: 15
CDR3 DNA: TGTGCCAGCAGCATTGCCGGGGGAGGCTACAATGAGCAGTTCTTC
CDR3 protein: CASSIAGGGYNEQFF

J gene: TRBJ2-3
V gene: TRBV19
D gene: TRBD2
clone size: -
CDR3 length: 18
CDR3 DNA: TGTGCCAGTAGTCCGCCTCCGGGACTAGCGGGAGGGTTAGATACGCAGTATTTT
CDR3 protein: CASSPPPGLAGGLDTQYF

J gene: TRBJ1-5
V gene: TRBV19
D gene: TRBD1
clone size: few
CDR3 length: 14
CDR3 DNA: TGTGCCAGTAGTAAAGGACAGGGACAACAGCCCCAGCATTTT
CDR3 protein: CASSKGQGQQPQHF

J gene: TRBJ1-2
V gene: TRBV5-6
D gene: TRBD1
clone size: -
CDR3 length: 14
CDR3 DNA: TGTGCCAGCAGCCGACAGGGACTTAACTATGGCTACACCTTC
CDR3 protein: CASSRQGLNYGYTF

J gene: TRBJ1-2
V gene: TRBV19
D gene: -
clone size: -
CDR3 length: 16
CDR3 DNA: TGTGCCAGTAGTTTGGGGGGTGACTTCTCTAACTATGGCTACACCTTC
CDR3 protein: CASSLGGDFSNYGYTF

J gene: TRBJ2-5
V gene: TRBV2
D gene: -
clone size: -
CDR3 length: 13
CDR3 DNA: TGTGCCAGCAGTAGGGACAACCAAGAGACCCAGTACTTC
CDR3 protein: CASSRDNQETQYF

J gene: TRBJ2-6
V gene: TRBV25-1
D gene: -
clone size: -
CDR3 length: 16
CDR3 DNA: TGTGCCAGCAGTGGGGCTCGGCCTTCTGGGGCCAACGTCCTGACTTTC
CDR3 protein: CASSGARPSGANVLTF

J gene: TRBJ1-2
V gene: TRBV11-1
D gene: TRBD1
clone size: -
CDR3 length: 16
CDR3 DNA: TGTGCCAGCAGCTCTTTGGACAGGAGCGTTACCTATGGCTACACCTTC
CDR3 protein: CASSSLDRSVTYGYTF

J gene: TRBJ1-3
V gene: TRBV18
D gene: TRBD1
clone size: -
CDR3 length: 13
CDR3 DNA: TGTGCCAGCTCACCGGGACAGGGAAACACCATATATTTT
CDR3 protein: CASSPGQGNTIYF

J gene: TRBJ2-1
V gene: TRBV6-6
D gene: TRBD2
clone size: -
CDR3 length: 20
CDR3 DNA: TGTGCCAGCAGCTCCTTGGGGCTAGCGGGAGCTCTGAATAAGCCCAACGAGCAGTTCTTC
CDR3 protein: CASSSLGLAGALNKPNEQFF

J gene: TRBJ1-2
V gene: TRBV5-5
D gene: TRBD1
clone size: -
CDR3 length: 15
CDR3 DNA: TGTGCCAGCAGCTTGTTCGCAGGGGGTGACTATGGCTACACCTTC
CDR3 protein: CASSLFAGGDYGYTF

J gene: TRBJ2-3
V gene: TRBV15
D gene: -
clone size: -
CDR3 length: 12
CDR3 DNA: TGTGCCACCAGCACTGGGGGGAATACGCAGTATTTT
CDR3 protein: CATSTGGNTQYF

J gene: TRBJ2-7
V gene: TRBV7-8
D gene: TRBD1
clone size: -
CDR3 length: 14
CDR3 DNA: TGTGCCAGCAGCTCCCCGGACAGGCGAAACGAGCAGTACTTC
CDR3 protein: CASSSPDRRNEQYF

J gene: TRBJ2-1
V gene: TRBV6-5
D gene: -
clone size: -
CDR3 length: 15
CDR3 DNA: TGTGCCAGCAGTTACTCGGGCAGGGTCTACAATGAGCAGTTCTTC
CDR3 protein: CASSYSGRVYNEQFF

J gene: TRBJ1-5
V gene: TRBV27
D gene: TRBD1
clone size: -
CDR3 length: 15
CDR3 DNA: TGTGCCAGCAGCACAGGGGCATATGGTAATCAGCCCCAGCATTTT
CDR3 protein: CASSTGAYGNQPQHF

J gene: TRBJ1-1
V gene: TRBV5-1
D gene: TRBD1
clone size: -
CDR3 length: 14
CDR3 DNA: TGCGCCAGCAGCTCTGGACAGGGGAACACTGAAGCTTTCTTT
CDR3 protein: CASSSGQGNTEAFF

J gene: TRBJ1-6
V gene: TRBV6-5
D gene: TRBD1
clone size: once
CDR3 length: 14
CDR3 DNA: TGTGCCAGCAGGGAGACAGGGGGTAATTCACCCCTCCACTTT
CDR3 protein: CASRETGGNSPLHF

J gene: TRBJ2-1
V gene: TRBV7-2
D gene: -
clone size: -
CDR3 length: 16
CDR3 DNA: TGTGCCAGCAGCTTAGGCGGCAGCATCTCCTACAATGAGCAGTTCTTC
CDR3 protein: CASSLGGSISYNEQFF

J gene: TRBJ2-5
V gene: TRBV5-6
D gene: TRBD2
clone size: -
CDR3 length: 18
CDR3 DNA: TGTGCCAGCAGCTTGGCCCAAGCGGGGGCCTACCCCCAAGAGACCCAGTACTTC
CDR3 protein: CASSLAQAGAYPQETQYF

J gene: TRBJ2-5
V gene: TRBV6-6
D gene: -
clone size: -
CDR3 length: 16
CDR3 DNA: TGTGCCAGCAGTTACTCCCGGGGAGGAGGAGAAGAGACCCAGTACTTC
CDR3 protein: CASSYSRGGGEETQYF

J gene: TRBJ1-1
V gene: TRBV19
D gene: -
clone size: -
CDR3 length: 14
CDR3 DNA: TGTGCCAGTAGTATAGGGCAGGGGAACACTGAAGCTTTCTTT
CDR3 protein: CASSIGQGNTEAFF

J gene: TRBJ2-7
V gene: TRBV16
D gene: TRBD1
clone size: -
CDR3 length: 14
CDR3 DNA: TGTGCCAGCAGCCAATTTACAGGGGGCTACGAGCAGTACTTC
CDR3 protein: CASSQFTGGYEQYF

J gene: TRBJ2-5
V gene: TRBV18
D gene: -
clone size: few
CDR3 length: 13
CDR3 DNA: TGTGCCAGCTCACTGGGACTCATGGAGACCCAGTACTTC
CDR3 protein: CASSLGLMETQYF

J gene: TRBJ1-3
V gene: TRBV18
D gene: -
clone size: -
CDR3 length: 16
CDR3 DNA: TGTGCCAGCTCGCGGGGGGACCCGTCCTCTGGAAACACCATATATTTT
CDR3 protein: CASSRGDPSSGNTIYF